This T cell receptor beta chain is drawn from a study of vaccination and CD4 T cells after COVID-19. Turning to the study itself: Overlapping peptides of the spike proteins of SARS-CoV-2, HCoV-NL63, HCoV-OC43 and HCoV-229E were used for cell stimulation. Either a CEFX pool, an HIV-1 Nef pool, or no peptide was added to control cultures.

About this clonotype itself: The antigen is undetermined.

Regarding treatment: roughly 10-day PBMC culture with coronavirus spike peptide pools or control peptides (ViraFEST assay). Researchers reported culturing approximately 2 million PBMCs per well with approximately 9.3 IU/ml IL-2 and about 10 ug/ml peptide pools. The V gene's germline CDR1 is SGDLS and CDR2 YYNGEE. The CDR3 consists of 15 residues. The J segment lost 4 bases and the V segment lost 3 bases, leaving 4 bases of the junction unmatched. Cultured CD4+ T cell DNA was sequenced using the Oncomine TCR Beta short-read assay. Each CDR3 protein is one row after TCRdb ran MiXCR on the PCR reads. The profile shows about 11,000 distinct CDR3 sequences, approximately 73% of them singletons.

Material for sequencing was CD4+ T cells from blood, cultured in vitro. The chain couples TRBV9 to TRBJ1-6; 7 positions match TRBD1. The receptor comes from a human donor who had recovered from COVID-19. The CDR3 protein is CASSEGGQYNSPLHF. The CDR3 bases are TGTGCCAGCAGCGAGGGGGGACAGTATAATTCACCCCTCCACTTT.